Presented here are 13 T cell receptor beta chains from one specimen sequenced in a study of cytomegalovirus exposure and HLA in healthy donors. The PCR employed 60 Vbeta primers together with 13 Jbeta primers. Sequencing was performed with immunoSEQ multiplex PCR; in TCRdb, only in-frame clones are kept and a portion is missing. The data contain about 170,000 clones, 85% of them singletons. Specimen: PBMCs. These receptors were obtained from a young man in good health and CMV-seropositive.

This chain joins TRBV5-6 and TRBJ2-1; D gene ambiguous. CDR1 is SGHDT, CDR2 YYEEEE, per germline. This CDR3 has 13 residues. The germline V and J ends were trimmed by 1 base and 5 bases, with 7 bases remaining between them. The CDR3 DNA follows: TGTGCCAGCAGCTTGATCCAGAACAATGAGCAGTTCTTC. Encoded protein: CASSLIQNNEQFF.

J is TRBJ2-5 and V is TRBV5-1, with 13 bases that match TRBD2. The CDR3 spans 14 residues. Germline V gene data show CDR1 as SGHRS and CDR2 as YFSETQ. After removal of 5 bases from V and 5 bases from J, the junction contained 3 bases not matched to a gene. CDR3 amino acids: CASRLAGGIETQYF. The DNA of the CDR3 is TGCGCCAGCAGACTAGCGGGGGGGATCGAGACCCAGTACTTC. Combining the CDR3 with reference TRBV5-1 and TRBJ2-5 gives the whole variable domain KAGVTQTPRYLIKTRGQQVTLSCSPISGHRSVSWYQQTPGQGLQFLFEYFSETQRNKGNFPGRFSGRQFSNSRSEMNVSTLELGDSALYLCASRLAGGIETQYFGPGTRLLVL.

V is TRBV7-3 and J is TRBJ1-3; possible D gene TRBD1, 5 bases. Germline-derived CDR1 and CDR2 are SGHTA and FQGTGA. The CDR3 has 15 residues. Trimming stripped 5 bases from V and 2 bases from J, with 13 bases between. The CDR3 spells CASSAHSGTGNTIYF. CDR3 bases: TGTGCCAGCAGCGCCCACTCAGGGACTGGAAACACCATATATTTT.

This rearrangement joins TRBV7-9 to TRBJ1-2, with TRBD1 identical over 9 bases. The CDR3 extends over 16 amino acids. Germline-derived CDR1 and CDR2 are SEHNR and FQNEAQ (reference sequence). V lost 5 bases to trimming and J lost 4 bases; unmatched junction nucleotides: 11. In nucleotides, the CDR3 is TGTGCCAGCAGCCCAAAAGGACAGGGGCGCTTCTATGGCTACACCTTC. Its protein product is CASSPKGQGRFYGYTF.

The chain employs TRBV4-3 and TRBJ1-1; TRBD1 aligns across 9 bases. This CDR3 has 18 residues. The J segment lost 4 bases and the V segment lost 2 bases, leaving 14 bases of the junction unmatched. CDR1 is LGHNA and CDR2 is YSLEER in the germline V gene. In DNA form, the CDR3 reads TGCGCCAGCAGCCAAAAAGCCGACTCCGGGACAGGGACCACTGAAGCTTTCTTT. This translates into CASSQKADSGTGTTEAFF.

V is TRBV25-1 and J is TRBJ2-7; possibly TRBD2 for D (5 bases). The CDR3 sequence is 13 residues long. V dropped 6 bases and J dropped 3 bases, with 12 bases sitting between them. The V gene's germline CDR1 is MGHDK and CDR2 SYGVNS. The CDR3: CASRADLLYEQYF. The DNA for the CDR3 is TGTGCCAGCAGAGCGGACCTCCTCTACGAGCAGTACTTC.

This chain uses TRBV4-3 with TRBJ2-2; D gene ambiguous. Germline-derived CDR1 and CDR2 are LGHNA and YSLEER. Trimming pared 4 bases from V and 2 bases from J, leaving 8 bases between. The CDR3 has 14 amino acids. Here the CDR3 DNA reads TGCGCCAGCAGCCCCTTAGAAAACACCGGGGAGCTGTTTTTT. It encodes CASSPLENTGELFF.

The chain links TRBV11-3 to TRBJ2-7; possible D gene TRBD1, 6 bases. CDR1 is SGHNT, CDR2 YENEEA, per germline. V was trimmed by 2 bases and J by 3 bases, leaving 11 bases between them. The CDR3 loop spans 14 amino acids. CDR3 in amino acids: CASSLSRGHYEQYF. In DNA, the CDR3 is TGTGCCAGCAGCTTATCCAGGGGCCACTACGAGCAGTACTTC. The full variable domain, its missing parts supplied by reference TRBV11-3 and TRBJ2-7, is EAGVVQSPRYKIIEKKQPVAFWCNPISGHNTLYWYLQNLGQGPELLIRYENEEAVDDSQLPKDRFSAERLKGVDSTLKIQPAELGDSAVYLCASSLSRGHYEQYFGPGTRLTVT.

This chain joins TRBV11-2 and TRBJ1-3, with 10 bases identical to TRBD1. The CDR3 is 19 amino acids. J lost 0 bases, V lost 4 bases, and 12 bases had no gene match. Germline assignment: CDR1 SGHAT and CDR2 FQNNGV. The CDR3 spells CASSSYRDRGYVSGNTIYF. The CDR3 region has the DNA TGTGCCAGCAGCTCCTACCGGGACAGGGGTTATGTCTCTGGAAACACCATATATTTT.

A note on this clone: Distinct nucleotide sequences in the sample also encode this CDR3. This chain uses TRBV5-6 with TRBJ1-2, with a possible D match to TRBD1 (5 bases). Per germline, CDR1 SGHDT and CDR2 YYEEEE. The CDR3 is 14 residues long. Trimming took 0 bases from V and 5 from J, leaving 11 bases between them. CDR3 DNA: TGTGCCAGCAGCTTGGCCGGGGGGGGTTATGGCTACACCTTC. Protein product: CASSLAGGGYGYTF. The full variable domain, rest sourced from reference TRBV5-6 and TRBJ1-2, is DAGVTQSPTHLIKTRGQQVTLRCSPKSGHDTVSWYQQALGQGPQFIFQYYEEEERQRGNFPDRFSGHQFPNYSSELNVNALLLGDSALYLCASSLAGGGYGYTFGSGTRLTVV.

The rearrangement links TRBV13 to TRBJ2-5, with TRBD2 as a possible D gene (6 bases). The CDR3 is made up of 13 amino acids. The germline gives CDR1 PRHDT, CDR2 FYEKMQ (reference sequence). Trimming took 2 bases from V and 3 from J, leaving 7 bases between them. In nucleotides, the CDR3 is TGTGCCAGCAGCTTACCGGGGGAAGAGACCCAGTACTTC. Translated: CASSLPGEETQYF.

Only a few counts were recorded for this clone. The chain joins TRBV5-5 to TRBJ1-4, with D possibly TRBD1 on 5 matching bases. CDR3 size: 15 residues. The germline CDR1 and CDR2 sequences are SGHKS and YYEKEE (reference sequence). With 2 bases removed from V and 5 bases from J, the gap between germline ends came to 13 bases. Written as DNA, the CDR3 is TGTGCCAGCAGCTTCAGGGATTCCCCGAATGAAAAACTGTTTTTT. Translated: CASSFRDSPNEKLFF.

The chain is built from TRBV7-9 and TRBJ2-7; D is possibly TRBD1 (7 bases). Trimming left V 5 bases short and J 6 bases short, with 17 bases between. Germline lookup yields CDR1 SEHNR and CDR2 FQNEAQ (reference sequence). The CDR3 runs 14 residues. The CDR3 loop is CASSSPGGSLEQYF. The DNA for the CDR3 is TGTGCCAGCAGCAGTCCAGGGGGGAGCCTCGAGCAGTACTTC. The whole variable domain, filled in from reference TRBV7-9 and TRBJ2-7, reads DTGVSQNPRHKITKRGQNVTFRCDPISEHNRLYWYRQTLGQGPEFLTYFQNEAQLEKSRLLSDRFSAERPKGSFSTLEIQRTEQGDSAMYLCASSSPGGSLEQYFGPGTRLTVT.